The T cell receptor (beta chain) under discussion was sequenced for a study of tumor and adjacent non-tumor tissue in lung cancer. Study details: Samples averaged around 4 million productive TCRbeta reads each.

The CDR3 totals 14 residues. Germline CDR1 and CDR2: DFQATT and SNEGSKA (reference sequence). Trimming removed 6 bases from V and 5 bases from J; junction bases left unmatched: 10. The template was RNA from unsorted bulk tissue. Between August and November 2014, newly diagnosed, chemotherapy-naive lung cancer patients underwent thoracic surgery in China. A modified ARM-PCR protocol with three rounds of nested PCR amplified TCRbeta. TCRdb passed the multiplex PCR reads through MiXCR, listing each CDR3 protein once. The table has some 100,000 distinct CDR3 sequences, more than 60% seen once. The clonotype comes from a woman in her sixties with non-small cell lung cancer. The specimen sequenced was lung tumor tissue. V and J are TRBV20-1 and TRBJ2-1; the match to TRBD1 covers 7 bases. CDR3 sequence: CSAIRGRYNNEQFF. CDR3 in DNA: TGCAGTGCAATCAGGGGGAGATACAACAATGAGCAGTTCTTC.